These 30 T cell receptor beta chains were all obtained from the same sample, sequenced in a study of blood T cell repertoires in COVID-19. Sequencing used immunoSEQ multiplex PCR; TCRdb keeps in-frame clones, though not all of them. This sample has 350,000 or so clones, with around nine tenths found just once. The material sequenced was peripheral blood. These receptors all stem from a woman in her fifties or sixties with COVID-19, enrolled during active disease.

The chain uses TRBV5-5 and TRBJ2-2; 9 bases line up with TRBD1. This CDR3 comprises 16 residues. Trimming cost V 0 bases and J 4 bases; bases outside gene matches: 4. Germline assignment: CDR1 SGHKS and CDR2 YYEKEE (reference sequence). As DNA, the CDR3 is TGTGCCAGCAGCTTGGGGGGGACAGGGTCCACCGGGGAGCTGTTTTTT. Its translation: CASSLGGTGSTGELFF.

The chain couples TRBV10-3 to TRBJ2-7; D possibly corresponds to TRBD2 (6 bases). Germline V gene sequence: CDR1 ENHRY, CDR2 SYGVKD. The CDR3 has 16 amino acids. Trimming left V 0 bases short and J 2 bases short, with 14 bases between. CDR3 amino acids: CAISESGVWGAYEQYF. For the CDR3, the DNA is TGTGCCATCAGTGAGTCGGGGGTTTGGGGGGCCTACGAGCAGTACTTC.

The CDR3 DNA reads as TGTGCCTGGAGTGTTAGCAGGGCTGGATATAGCAATCAGCCCCAGCATTTT. Translating gives CAWSVSRAGYSNQPQHF. The gene calls are TRBV30 and TRBJ1-5; possible D gene TRBD1, 5 bases. V was shortened by 0 bases and J by 0 bases, with 15 bases between the two germline ends. This CDR3 is built from 17 residues. CDR1 and CDR2 (germline): GTSNPN, SVGIG (reference sequence). The whole variable domain, remainder taken from reference TRBV30 and TRBJ1-5, is SQTIHQWPATLVQPVGSPLSLECTVEGTSNPNLYWYRQAAGRGLQLLFYSVGIGQISSEVPQNLSASRPQDRQFILSSKKLLLSDSGFYLCAWSVSRAGYSNQPQHFGDGTRLSIL.

In DNA, the CDR3 is TGTGCCAGCAGCCGCCGGGACAGGGGCCCAGATACGCAGTATTTT. Its translation is CASSRRDRGPDTQYF. The chain joins TRBV3-1 (or the pseudogene TRBV3-2) to TRBJ2-3; TRBD1 agrees at 10 bases. CDR1 and CDR2 (germline): LGHDT, YNNKEL (reference sequence). The V segment lost 4 bases and the J segment 4 bases; nucleotides outside the gene matches: 5. The CDR3 loop spans 15 amino acids.

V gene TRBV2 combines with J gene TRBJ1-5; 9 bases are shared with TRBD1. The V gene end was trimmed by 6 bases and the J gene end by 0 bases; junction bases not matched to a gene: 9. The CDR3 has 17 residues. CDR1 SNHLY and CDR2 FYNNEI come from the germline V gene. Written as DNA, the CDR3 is TGTGCCAGCAGGGTAGGACAGGGGACACATAGCAATCAGCCCCAGCATTTT. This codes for CASRVGQGTHSNQPQHF.

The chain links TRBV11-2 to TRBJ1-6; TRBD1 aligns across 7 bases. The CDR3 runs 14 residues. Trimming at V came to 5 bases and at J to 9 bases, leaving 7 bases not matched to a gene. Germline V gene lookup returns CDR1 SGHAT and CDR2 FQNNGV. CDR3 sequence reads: CASSPGTESSPLHF. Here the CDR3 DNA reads TGTGCCAGCAGCCCGGGGACAGAAAGTTCACCCCTCCACTTT.

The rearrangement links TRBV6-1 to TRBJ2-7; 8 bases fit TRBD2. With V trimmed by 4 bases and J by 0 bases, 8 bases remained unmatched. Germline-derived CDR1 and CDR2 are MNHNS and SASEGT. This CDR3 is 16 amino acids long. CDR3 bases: TGTGCCAGCAGTGGAAATAAGCGGGGGCCCTCCTACGAGCAGTACTTC. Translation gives CASSGNKRGPSYEQYF.

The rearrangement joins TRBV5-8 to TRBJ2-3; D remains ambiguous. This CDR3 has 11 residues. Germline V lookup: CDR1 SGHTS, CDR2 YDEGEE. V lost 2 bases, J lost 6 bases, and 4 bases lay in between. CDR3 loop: CASSFRDTQYF. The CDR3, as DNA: TGTGCCAGCAGCTTCAGGGATACGCAGTATTTT.

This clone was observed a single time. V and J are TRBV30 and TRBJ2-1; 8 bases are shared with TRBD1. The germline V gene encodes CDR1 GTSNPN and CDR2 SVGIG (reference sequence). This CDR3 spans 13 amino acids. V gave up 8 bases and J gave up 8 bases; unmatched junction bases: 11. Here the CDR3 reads CAAGGGIAHEQFF. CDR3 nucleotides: TGTGCCGCAGGGGGCGGGATCGCCCATGAGCAGTTCTTC.

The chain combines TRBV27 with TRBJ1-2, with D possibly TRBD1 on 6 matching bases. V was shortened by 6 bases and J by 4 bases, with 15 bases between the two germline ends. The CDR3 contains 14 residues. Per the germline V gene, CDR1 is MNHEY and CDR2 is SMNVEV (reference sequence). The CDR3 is CASRNDRPGYGYTF. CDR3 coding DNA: TGTGCCAGCAGAAACGACAGGCCGGGCTATGGCTACACCTTC.

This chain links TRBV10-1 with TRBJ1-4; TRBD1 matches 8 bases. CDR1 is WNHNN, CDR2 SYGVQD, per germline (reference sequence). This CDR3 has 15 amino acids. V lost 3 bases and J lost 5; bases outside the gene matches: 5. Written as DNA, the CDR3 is TGCGCCAGCAGTGAAGGACAGGGCAGAAATGAAAAACTGTTTTTT. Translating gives CASSEGQGRNEKLFF.

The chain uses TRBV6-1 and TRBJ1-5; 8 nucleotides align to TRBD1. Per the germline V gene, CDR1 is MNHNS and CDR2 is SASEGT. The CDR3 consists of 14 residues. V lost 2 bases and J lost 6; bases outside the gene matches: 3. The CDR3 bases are TGTGCCAGCAGTGAACAGGGGGCAGCTCAGCCCCAGCATTTT. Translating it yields CASSEQGAAQPQHF.

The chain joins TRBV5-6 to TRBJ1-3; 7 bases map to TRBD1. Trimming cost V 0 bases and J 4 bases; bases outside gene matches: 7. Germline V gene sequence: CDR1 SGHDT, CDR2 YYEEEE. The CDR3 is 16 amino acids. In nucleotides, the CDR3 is TGTGCCAGCAGCTTGGAACAGGGGACCTTCGGAAACACCATATATTTT. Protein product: CASSLEQGTFGNTIYF.

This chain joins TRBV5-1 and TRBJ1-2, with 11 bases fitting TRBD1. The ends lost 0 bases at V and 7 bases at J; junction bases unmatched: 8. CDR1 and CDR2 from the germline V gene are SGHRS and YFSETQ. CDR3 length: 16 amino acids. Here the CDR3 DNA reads TGCGCCAGCAGCTTGGCCCCGGGACAGGGGGTCGGTGGCTACACCTTC. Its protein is CASSLAPGQGVGGYTF. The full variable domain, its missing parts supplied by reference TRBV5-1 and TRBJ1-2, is KAGVTQTPRYLIKTRGQQVTLSCSPISGHRSVSWYQQTPGQGLQFLFEYFSETQRNKGNFPGRFSGRQFSNSRSEMNVSTLELGDSALYLCASSLAPGQGVGGYTFGSGTRLTVV.

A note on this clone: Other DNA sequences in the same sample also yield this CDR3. In nucleotides, the CDR3 is TGTGCCAGCAGCTTAAGGGGGGACACTGAAGCTTTCTTT. It codes for CASSLRGDTEAFF. V is TRBV7-3 and J is TRBJ1-1; D is perhaps TRBD1 (5 bases). Per germline, CDR1 SGHTA and CDR2 FQGTGA. The length of the CDR3 is 13 residues. With 1 base removed from V and 3 bases from J, the gap between germline ends came to 6 bases.

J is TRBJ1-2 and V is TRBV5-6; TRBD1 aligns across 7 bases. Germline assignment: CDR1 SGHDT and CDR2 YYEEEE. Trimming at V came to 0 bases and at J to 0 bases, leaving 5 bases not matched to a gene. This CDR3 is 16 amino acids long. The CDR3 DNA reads TGTGCCAGCAGCTTGGAGAGGGGGCCTCCTAACTATGGCTACACCTTC. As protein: CASSLERGPPNYGYTF.

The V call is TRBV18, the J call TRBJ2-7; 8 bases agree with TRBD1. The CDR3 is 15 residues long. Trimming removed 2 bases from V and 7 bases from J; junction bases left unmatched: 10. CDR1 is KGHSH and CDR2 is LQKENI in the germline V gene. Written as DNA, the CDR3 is TGTGCCAGCTCACCATACCCGACAGGGGCAGGGGAGCAGTACTTC. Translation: CASSPYPTGAGEQYF.

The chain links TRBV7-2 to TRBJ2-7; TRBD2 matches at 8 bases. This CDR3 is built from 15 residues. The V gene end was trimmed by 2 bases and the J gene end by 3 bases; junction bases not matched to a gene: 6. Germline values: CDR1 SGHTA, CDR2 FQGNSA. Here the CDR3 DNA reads TGTGCCAGCAGCTTACCCCGGGGGGGGATCTACGAGCAGTACTTC. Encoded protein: CASSLPRGGIYEQYF.

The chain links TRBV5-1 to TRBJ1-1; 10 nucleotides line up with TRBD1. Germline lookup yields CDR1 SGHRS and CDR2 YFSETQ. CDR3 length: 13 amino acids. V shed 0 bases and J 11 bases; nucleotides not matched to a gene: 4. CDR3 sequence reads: CASSLGTGGIAFF. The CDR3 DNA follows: TGCGCCAGCAGCTTGGGGACAGGGGGGATTGCTTTCTTT.

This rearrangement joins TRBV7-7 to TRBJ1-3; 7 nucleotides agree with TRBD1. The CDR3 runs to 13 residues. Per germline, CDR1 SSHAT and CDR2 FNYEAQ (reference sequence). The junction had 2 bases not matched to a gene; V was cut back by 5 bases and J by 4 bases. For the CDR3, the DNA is TGTGCCAGCAGCGCGGACAGGGGAAACACCATATATTTT. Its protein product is CASSADRGNTIYF.

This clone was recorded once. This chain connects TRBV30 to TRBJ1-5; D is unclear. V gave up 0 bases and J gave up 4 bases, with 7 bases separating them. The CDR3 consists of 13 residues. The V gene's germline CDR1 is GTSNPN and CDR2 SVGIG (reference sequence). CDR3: CAWSVGDNQPQHF. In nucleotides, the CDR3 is TGTGCCTGGAGTGTGGGAGATAATCAGCCCCAGCATTTT.

The CDR3 DNA sequence: TGTGCCAGTAGCTCCCACGCAGGGGGCGGGAGTGAAAAACTGTTTTTT. Translation: CASSSHAGGGSEKLFF. V gene TRBV19 combines with J gene TRBJ1-4; 8 bases match TRBD1. Germline V gives CDR1 LNHDA, CDR2 SQIVND (reference sequence). CDR3 length: 16 amino acids. With 6 bases clipped from V and 7 bases from J, the junction kept 13 bases outside the gene matches.

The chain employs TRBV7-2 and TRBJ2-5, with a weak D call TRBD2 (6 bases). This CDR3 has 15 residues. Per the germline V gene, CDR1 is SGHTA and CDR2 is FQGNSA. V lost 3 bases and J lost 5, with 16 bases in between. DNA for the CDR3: TGTGCCAGCAGCTTCGTCGGGGGATGGAGGGAGACCCAGTACTTC. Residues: CASSFVGGWRETQYF. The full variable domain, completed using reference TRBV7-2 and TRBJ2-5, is GAGVSQSPSNKVTEKGKDVELRCDPISGHTALYWYRQSLGQGLEFLIYFQGNSAPDKSGLPSDRFSAERTGGSVSTLTIQRTQQEDSAVYLCASSFVGGWRETQYFGPGTRLLVL.

CDR3 loop: CASSPSLNTEAFF. In DNA form, the CDR3 reads TGTGCCAGCAGCCCGAGCCTGAACACTGAAGCTTTCTTT. The V call is TRBV14, the J call TRBJ1-1, with no clear D. The CDR3 runs 13 residues. V gave up 4 bases and J gave up 0 bases, with 6 bases separating them. Germline lookup yields CDR1 SGHDN and CDR2 FVKESK. The whole variable domain, remainder taken from reference TRBV14 and TRBJ1-1, is EAGVTQFPSHSVIEKGQTVTLRCDPISGHDNLYWYRRVMGKEIKFLLHFVKESKQDESGMPNNRFLAERTGGTYSTLKVQPAELEDSGVYFCASSPSLNTEAFFGQGTRLTVV.

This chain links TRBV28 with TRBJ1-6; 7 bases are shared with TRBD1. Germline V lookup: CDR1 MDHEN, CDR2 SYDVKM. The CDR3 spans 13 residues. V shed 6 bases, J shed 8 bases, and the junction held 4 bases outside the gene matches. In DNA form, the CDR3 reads TGTGCCAGCAGGGAACAGGGGTATTCACCCCTCCACTTT. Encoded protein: CASREQGYSPLHF.

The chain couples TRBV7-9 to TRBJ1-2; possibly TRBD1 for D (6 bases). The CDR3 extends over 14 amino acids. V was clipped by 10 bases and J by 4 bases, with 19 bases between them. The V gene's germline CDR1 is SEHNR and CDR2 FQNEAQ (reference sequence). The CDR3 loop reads CAITQGQAIYGYTF. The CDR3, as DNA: TGTGCCATCACTCAGGGGCAGGCGATCTATGGCTACACCTTC. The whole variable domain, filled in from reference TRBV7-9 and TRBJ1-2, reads DTGVSQNPRHKITKRGQNVTFRCDPISEHNRLYWYRQTLGQGPEFLTYFQNEAQLEKSRLLSDRFSAERPKGSFSTLEIQRTEQGDSAMYLCAITQGQAIYGYTFGSGTRLTVV.

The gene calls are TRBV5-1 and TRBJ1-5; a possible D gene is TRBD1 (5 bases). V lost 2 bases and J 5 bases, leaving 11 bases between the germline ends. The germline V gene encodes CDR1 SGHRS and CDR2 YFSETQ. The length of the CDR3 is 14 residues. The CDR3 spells CASSFGQGDQPQHF. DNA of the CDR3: TGCGCCAGCAGCTTTGGTCAGGGTGATCAGCCCCAGCATTTT. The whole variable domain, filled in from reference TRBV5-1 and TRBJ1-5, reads KAGVTQTPRYLIKTRGQQVTLSCSPISGHRSVSWYQQTPGQGLQFLFEYFSETQRNKGNFPGRFSGRQFSNSRSEMNVSTLELGDSALYLCASSFGQGDQPQHFGDGTRLSIL.

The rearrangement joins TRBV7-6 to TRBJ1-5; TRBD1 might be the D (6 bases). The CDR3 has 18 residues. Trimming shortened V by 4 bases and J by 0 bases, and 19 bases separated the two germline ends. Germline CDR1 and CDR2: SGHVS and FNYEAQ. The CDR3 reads CASSYRDTQGCSNQPQHF. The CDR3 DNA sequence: TGTGCCAGCAGCTATCGGGACACCCAAGGTTGTAGCAATCAGCCCCAGCATTTT.

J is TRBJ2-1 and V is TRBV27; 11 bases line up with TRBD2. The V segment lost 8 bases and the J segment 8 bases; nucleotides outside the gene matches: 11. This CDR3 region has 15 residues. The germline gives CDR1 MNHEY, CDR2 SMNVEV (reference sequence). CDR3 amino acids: CASGSLAGGRDEQFF. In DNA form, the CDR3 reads TGTGCCAGCGGCTCGTTAGCGGGGGGGCGAGATGAGCAGTTCTTC.

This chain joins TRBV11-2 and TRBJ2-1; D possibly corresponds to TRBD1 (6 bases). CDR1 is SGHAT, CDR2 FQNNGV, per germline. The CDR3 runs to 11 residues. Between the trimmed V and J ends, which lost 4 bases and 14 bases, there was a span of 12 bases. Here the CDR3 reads CASSSQGIEFF. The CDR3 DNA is TGTGCCAGCAGCTCGCAGGGGATAGAGTTCTTC.